The sequence of this T cell receptor (beta chain) was determined in a study of identical twins' blood T cells. TCR cDNA libraries were made from RNA using a previously described, modified protocol. Each CDR3 protein gets one entry after TCRdb re-called the 5' RACE reads with MiXCR. The sample has 350,000 to 450,000 distinct CDR3 sequences, roughly 31% seen once. Donors were six healthy women in three monozygous twin pairs. The TCR originated in a woman between 18 and 50 years old in good health. The sequenced sample was PBMCs.

Written as DNA, the CDR3 is TGTGCCAGCCAAAGGGGACTAGAGAGCGCCGGGGAGCTGTTTTTT. Its translation: CASQRGLESAGELFF. The chain employs TRBV6-6 and TRBJ2-2; 8 nucleotides match TRBD2. The CDR3 is 15 residues long. Germline lookup yields CDR1 MNHNY and CDR2 SVGAGI (reference sequence). Losses at the gene ends were 8 bases for V and 6 bases for J; bases not matched to a gene: 11.